Listed here are 26 T cell receptor beta chains from one sample, sequenced in a study of shared clonotypes between healthy human individuals. Produced via immunoSEQ multiplex PCR; TCRdb's table is partial and in-frame only. Of hundreds of thousands of clones listed, around 81% are singletons. The sequenced sample was PBMCs. All receptors come from a woman between 35 and 50 years old in good health. Some clones in this sample may be carry-over from other donors' samples.

The chain has TRBV30 and TRBJ2-3, with D unresolved. Germline lookup yields CDR1 GTSNPN and CDR2 SVGIG (reference sequence). Trimming cost V 5 bases and J 6 bases, with 12 bases left between them. The CDR3 covers 12 residues. The CDR3 DNA is TGTGCCTGGGAGACGGGTTCCGATACGCAGTATTTT. Encoded protein: CAWETGSDTQYF.

The rearrangement links TRBV5-1 to TRBJ2-2; D is undetermined. The CDR3 spans 14 residues. Germline V gives CDR1 SGHRS, CDR2 YFSETQ. V was trimmed by 2 bases and J by 8 bases, leaving 13 bases between them. The CDR3 nucleotides read TGCGCCAGCAGCTTAGGAGTCGATTCTGGGGAGCTGTTTTTT. Translating gives CASSLGVDSGELFF.

The J gene is TRBJ1-2, the V gene TRBV2; no firm D call. The CDR3 spans 12 residues. Germline values: CDR1 SNHLY, CDR2 FYNNEI. With 3 bases removed from V and 8 bases from J, the gap between germline ends came to 10 bases. CDR3 residues: CASSDGFGGYTF. DNA for the CDR3: TGTGCCAGCAGTGACGGATTTGGAGGCTACACCTTC.

J is TRBJ2-5 and V is TRBV2, with D possibly TRBD2 on 5 matching bases. From germline, CDR1 is SNHLY and CDR2 FYNNEI. The V gene lost 6 bases and the J gene lost 7 bases, with 30 bases spanning the gap. This CDR3 has 18 residues. Here the CDR3 DNA reads TGTGCCAGCAGCGGACCCCATGGACGGGCGATACTGGCGGGGACCCAGTACTTC. Its protein product is CASSGPHGRAILAGTQYF.

In DNA form, the CDR3 reads TGCGCCAGCAGCCGCGGGACTAGCGGGAGGAGCACAGATACGCAGTATTTT. This sequence encodes CASSRGTSGRSTDTQYF. This chain connects TRBV5-1 to TRBJ2-3; 15 positions agree with TRBD2. J lost 0 bases, V lost 4 bases, and 3 bases had no gene match. Per the germline V gene, CDR1 is SGHRS and CDR2 is YFSETQ. The CDR3 totals 17 residues.

To note about this clone: This may stem from a read error, because a much larger clone lies one nucleotide away. The chain is built from TRBV29-1 and TRBJ1-1; no clear D gene. The CDR3 length is 15 residues. The germline CDR1 and CDR2 sequences are SQVTM and ANQGSEA. CDR3 loop: CSADPPTRGNTGAFF. The CDR3 bases are TGCAGCGCCGATCCTCCTACAAGAGGGAACACTGGAGCTTTCTTT.

This chain connects TRBV19 to TRBJ2-3, with TRBD1 identical over 8 bases. V trimming: 7 bases; J trimming: 6 bases; junction bases outside the gene matches: 6. This CDR3 comprises 13 residues. From germline, CDR1 is LNHDA and CDR2 SQIVND (reference sequence). CDR3 loop: CASKVQGGDTQYF. The CDR3, as DNA: TGTGCCAGTAAGGTACAGGGGGGTGATACGCAGTATTTT.

This clone was picked up one time. The chain combines TRBV5-6 with TRBJ2-1; 13 bases are shared with TRBD2. Germline assignment: CDR1 SGHDT and CDR2 YYEEEE. This CDR3 is 16 amino acids long. After removal of 4 bases from V and 4 bases from J, the junction contained 5 bases not matched to a gene. The CDR3 coding sequence is TGTGCCAGCAGCATCCTACTAGCGGGAGGGTACAATGAGCAGTTCTTC. Amino acids: CASSILLAGGYNEQFF.

On this clone: A single base separates this from a much larger clone, so it may be a read error. This specimen includes other DNA sequences encoding the same CDR3. The V and J genes are TRBV5-1 and TRBJ2-1; no reliable D call. This CDR3 region has 11 residues. V shed 4 bases and J shed 5 bases, with 4 bases lying between them. From germline, CDR1 is SGHRS and CDR2 YFSETQ. Here the CDR3 reads CASSLNNEQFF. CDR3 in DNA: TGCGCCAGCAGCCTAAACAATGAGCAGTTCTTC.

This clone showed up many times. The same CDR3 arises from other DNA sequences in this sample as well. The V and J genes are TRBV30 and TRBJ2-5, with D unresolved. There are 13 residues in the CDR3. Per the germline V gene, CDR1 is GTSNPN and CDR2 is SVGIG (reference sequence). V was clipped by 1 base and J by 5 bases, with 11 bases between them. The CDR3 loop is CAWSDLDKETQYF. CDR3 coding DNA: TGTGCCTGGAGTGATTTAGATAAGGAGACCCAGTACTTC.

This sequence joins TRBV6-1 and TRBJ2-7; unclear D gene. In germline, CDR1 is MNHNS, CDR2 SASEGT. The CDR3 contains 12 residues. Trimming shortened V by 4 bases and J by 3 bases, and 7 bases separated the two germline ends. In DNA form, the CDR3 reads TGTGCCAGCAGTGGTCTAGTCTACGAGCAGTACTTC. It codes for CASSGLVYEQYF.

This chain uses TRBV9 with TRBJ2-1, with D perhaps matching TRBD2 (6 bases). The CDR3 contains 16 residues. Trimming removed 3 bases from V and 0 bases from J, with 13 bases in between. Germline V gene sequence: CDR1 SGDLS, CDR2 YYNGEE. The CDR3 DNA follows: TGTGCCAGCAGCGCTGTAGCGGCAAGCTCCTACAATGAGCAGTTCTTC. Encoded protein: CASSAVAASSYNEQFF.

V is TRBV5-1 and J is TRBJ2-1; D unclear. Germline V CDR1 and CDR2: SGHRS, YFSETQ. The CDR3 sequence is 15 residues long. Trimming removed 4 bases from V and 6 bases from J, with 17 bases in between. The CDR3 DNA is TGCGCCAGCAGCACCGGCCCCGGGTATGGCAATGAGCAGTTCTTC. Translating gives CASSTGPGYGNEQFF.

The gene calls are TRBV29-1 and TRBJ1-1, with TRBD1 identical over 9 bases. Germline V gives CDR1 SQVTM, CDR2 ANQGSEA. Unmatched junction bases numbered 8, after V lost 7 bases and J lost 5 bases. The CDR3 covers 13 residues. CDR3 nucleotide sequence: TGCAGCGCGGAACAGGGGGCTCGGACTGAAGCTTTCTTT. Protein: CSAEQGARTEAFF.

This clone was seen a single time. The chain uses TRBV28 and TRBJ1-4, with 9 bases matching TRBD1. CDR1 is MDHEN, CDR2 SYDVKM, per germline. V lost 5 bases to trimming and J lost 8 bases; unmatched junction nucleotides: 9. The CDR3 totals 15 residues. CDR3 in DNA: TGTGCCAGCAGTCCTGTGACAGGGGGGGAGGAAAAACTGTTTTTT. Translating it yields CASSPVTGGEEKLFF.

This chain links TRBV7-6 with TRBJ2-7; 13 bases are a match to TRBD2. Looked up from germline, CDR1 is SGHVS and CDR2 is FNYEAQ. Trimming at V came to 5 bases and at J to 3 bases, leaving 7 bases not matched to a gene. CDR3 length: 16 amino acids. For the CDR3, the DNA is TGTGCCAGCAGCGGACTAGCGGGAGAAGGAATCTACGAGCAGTACTTC. This gives the protein CASSGLAGEGIYEQYF.

Of note for this clone: A far larger clone is one nucleotide away, so this likely arose from a read error. The V call is TRBV5-1, the J call TRBJ2-4; a possible D gene is TRBD2 (5 bases). This CDR3 comprises 15 residues. The germline gives CDR1 SGHRS, CDR2 YFSETQ. CDR3 protein: CVSSLEGQPGNIQYF. The DNA of the CDR3 is TGCGTCAGCAGCCTAGAGGGCCAACCCGGAAACATTCAGTACTTC.

Judged by abundance, this clone is medium-sized. This rearrangement joins TRBV5-1 to TRBJ2-3; D remains ambiguous. The CDR3 sequence is 14 residues long. CDR1 is SGHRS, CDR2 YFSETQ, per germline. The V and J ends lost 4 bases and 6 bases respectively, with 15 bases between them. The CDR3: CASSAASVGDTQYF. In nucleotides, the CDR3 is TGCGCCAGCAGCGCAGCTAGTGTCGGGGATACGCAGTATTTT.

The chain combines TRBV30 with TRBJ2-1, with D perhaps TRBD1 or TRBD2 (6 bases each). Per the germline V gene, CDR1 is GTSNPN and CDR2 is SVGIG (reference sequence). Trimming left V 4 bases short and J 11 bases short, with 24 bases between. CDR3 size: 15 residues. CDR3 nucleotide sequence: TGTGCCTGGACCACGGGGGCTAGCGTGGGGGGAAAGCAGTTCTTC. It translates to CAWTTGASVGGKQFF.

The rearrangement uses TRBV15 and TRBJ1-2, with 9 bases that match TRBD1. CDR1 is LNHNV and CDR2 is YYDKDF in the germline V gene (reference sequence). The ends lost 3 bases at V and 2 bases at J; junction bases unmatched: 4. CDR3 length: 15 amino acids. The CDR3 spells CATSRGTGWNYGYTF. DNA of the CDR3: TGTGCCACCAGCAGGGGGACAGGGTGGAACTATGGCTACACCTTC.

CDR3 amino acids: CASVGLAGEGGYEQYF. CDR3 DNA: TGTGCCAGCGTCGGGCTAGCGGGAGAGGGGGGCTACGAGCAGTACTTC. This chain uses TRBV7-9 with TRBJ2-7; TRBD2 matches 10 bases. The CDR3 has 16 amino acids. Trimming cost V 8 bases and J 3 bases; bases outside gene matches: 13. Germline V gene lookup returns CDR1 SEHNR and CDR2 FQNEAQ (reference sequence). The full variable domain, in which reference TRBV7-9 and TRBJ2-7 provide the parts outside the CDR3, is DTGVSQNPRHKITKRGQNVTFRCDPISEHNRLYWYRQTLGQGPEFLTYFQNEAQLEKSRLLSDRFSAERPKGSFSTLEIQRTEQGDSAMYLCASVGLAGEGGYEQYFGPGTRLTVT.

The chain uses TRBV7-6 and TRBJ2-2; 11 bases line up with TRBD1. Germline CDR1 and CDR2: SGHVS and FNYEAQ. This CDR3 contains 16 residues. Trimming took 6 bases from V and 6 from J; bases not matched to a gene: 9. This chain's CDR3 is CASSPGTGGLSGELFF. The CDR3, as DNA: TGTGCCAGCAGTCCCGGGACAGGGGGATTATCCGGGGAGCTGTTTTTT.

This chain links TRBV18 with TRBJ2-7; D gene ambiguous. Germline V CDR1 and CDR2: KGHSH, LQKENI. V dropped 2 bases and J dropped 0 bases, with 11 bases sitting between them. This CDR3 is built from 15 residues. The CDR3 spells CASSPSSLSSYEQYF. CDR3 nucleotide sequence: TGTGCCAGCTCACCATCGTCCCTTAGCTCCTACGAGCAGTACTTC.

This chain joins TRBV7-3 and TRBJ2-1, with a tentative D call TRBD1 (6 bases). V was cut by 8 bases and J by 3 bases, with 17 bases left in between. The CDR3 covers 15 residues. Germline V gives CDR1 SGHTA, CDR2 FQGTGA. The CDR3 loop is CASSPSGHNYNEQFF. In DNA form, the CDR3 reads TGTGCCAGCTCGCCCTCGGGACACAACTACAATGAGCAGTTCTTC.

This clone was seen ten or more times. The same CDR3 arises from other DNA sequences in this sample as well. This chain connects TRBV19 to TRBJ2-7; 8 bases align to TRBD1. Germline trimming cut 4 bases from V and 3 bases from J; bases unmatched to any gene: 8. The CDR3 covers 15 residues. Germline CDR1 reads LNHDA; CDR2 reads SQIVND (reference sequence). The CDR3 reads CASSKGQGAVYEQYF. The CDR3 DNA is TGTGCCAGTAGTAAAGGGCAGGGGGCAGTCTACGAGCAGTACTTC.

V and J are TRBV21-1 and TRBJ2-7; the DNA was not used to check the table's D call, TRBD1. TRBV21-1 is classified as a pseudogene. The CDR3 loop spans 14 amino acids. In nucleotides, the CDR3 is TGTGCCAGCAGCAATGATGAAGACAGGGATGAGCAGTACTTC. It codes for CASSNDEDRDEQYF.